The 8 T cell receptor beta chains presented below share a single source sample, sequenced in a study of blood T cell repertoires in COVID-19. Libraries were prepared by immunoSEQ multiplex PCR; TCRdb keeps only in-frame clonotypes and omits some of them. The sample carries some 45,000 clones, under 90% recorded once. The source material was peripheral blood. The receptors shown here come from a man in his sixties with acute or convalescent COVID-19.

The chain has TRBV29-1 and TRBJ2-3, with D possibly matching TRBD1 (5 bases). The germline V gene has CDR1 SQVTM and CDR2 ANQGSEA. V lost 2 bases and J lost 0, with 6 bases in between. The CDR3 loop spans 13 amino acids. The CDR3 region is CSVENRSTDTQYF. CDR3 bases: TGCAGCGTTGAAAACAGGAGCACAGATACGCAGTATTTT.

The rearrangement joins TRBV24-1 to TRBJ2-7; perhaps TRBD1 as D (6 bases). Per the germline V gene, CDR1 is KGHDR and CDR2 is SFDVKD. Trimming took 1 base from V and 4 from J, leaving 7 bases between them. The CDR3 spans 13 residues. The CDR3 loop reads CATSDLTGYEQYF. CDR3 bases: TGTGCCACCAGTGATTTAACAGGGTACGAGCAGTACTTC.

The gene calls are TRBV12-5 and TRBJ1-6; D is possibly TRBD1 (6 bases). The V and J ends lost 6 bases and 9 bases respectively, with 12 bases between them. CDR1 and CDR2 (germline): LGHNT, FRNRAP. The CDR3 runs 13 residues. CDR3 amino acids: CASGTTGFSPLHF. In DNA, the CDR3 is TGTGCTAGTGGCACAACAGGGTTTTCACCCCTCCACTTT. Variable domain in full (rest from reference TRBV12-5 and TRBJ1-6): DARVTQTPRHKVTEMGQEVTMRCQPILGHNTVFWYRQTMMQGLELLAYFRNRAPLDDSGMPKDRFSAEMPDATLATLKIQPSEPRDSAVYFCASGTTGFSPLHFGNGTRLTVT.

The chain employs TRBV19 and TRBJ1-1; 8 positions agree with TRBD1. The V segment lost 2 bases and the J segment 5 bases; nucleotides outside the gene matches: 4. Per the germline V gene, CDR1 is LNHDA and CDR2 is SQIVND (reference sequence). There are 14 residues in the CDR3. CDR3: CASSIRTGQTEAFF. The CDR3 DNA reads as TGTGCCAGTAGTATAAGGACAGGGCAGACTGAAGCTTTCTTT.

The chain combines TRBV9 with TRBJ1-1, with TRBD1 identical over 11 bases. The germline V gene encodes CDR1 SGDLS and CDR2 YYNGEE. The CDR3 spans 17 residues. The junction had 8 bases not matched to a gene; V was cut back by 4 bases and J by 0 bases. The CDR3, as DNA: TGTGCCAGCAGCCCGGGACAGGGGGACGTCATGAACACTGAAGCTTTCTTT. It specifies CASSPGQGDVMNTEAFF.

This chain connects TRBV5-1 to TRBJ2-1; the match to TRBD2 covers 8 bases. The CDR3 is 15 amino acids. Looked up from germline, CDR1 is SGHRS and CDR2 is YFSETQ. The V and J ends lost 2 bases and 4 bases, in that order; junction bases with no gene match: 5. The CDR3 is CASSFDGGEYNEQFF. In DNA form, the CDR3 reads TGCGCCAGCAGCTTTGACGGGGGGGAGTACAATGAGCAGTTCTTC.

This chain connects TRBV5-1 to TRBJ1-2, with no clear D. The CDR3 extends over 16 amino acids. Deletions cut 3 bases from V and 8 bases from J, with 23 bases between. Looked up from germline, CDR1 is SGHRS and CDR2 is YFSETQ. As DNA, the CDR3 is TGCGCCAGCAGCTCCAAGCTTACGGAAGTCCCGGGGGGCTACACCTTC. Translation: CASSSKLTEVPGGYTF.

The chain has TRBV13 and TRBJ1-6, with 7 bases that match TRBD1. Germline V CDR1 and CDR2: PRHDT, FYEKMQ (reference sequence). This CDR3 is built from 15 residues. Trimming at V came to 5 bases and at J to 6 bases, leaving 7 bases not matched to a gene. As DNA, the CDR3 is TGTGCCAGCAGCCCATCGACAGGGAGTAATTCACCCCTCCACTTT. Its translation is CASSPSTGSNSPLHF.